Following are 27 T cell receptor beta chains from one sample sequenced in a study of OX40 agonist ivuxolimab in advanced cancers. TCRdb keeps only in-frame clones here, not all; method: immunoSEQ multiplex PCR. This sample has 35,000 to 50,000 clones, with roughly 92% found just once. This specimen consisted of CD4+ or CD8+ T cells sorted from blood, obtained in a trial of the OX40 agonist ivuxolimab. Receptor source: an adult with an advanced solid tumor such as melanoma, head and neck, liver or kidney cancer.

The V gene is TRBV19, the J gene TRBJ2-7; 9 bases align to TRBD1. The CDR3 totals 14 residues. Germline lookup yields CDR1 LNHDA and CDR2 SQIVND (reference sequence). J gave up 7 bases and V 7 bases, and 11 bases lay outside the gene matches. The CDR3 sequence: CASTPGQGPQEQYF. As DNA, the CDR3 is TGTGCCAGTACACCGGGACAGGGTCCCCAGGAGCAGTACTTC.

The rearrangement uses TRBV4-2 and TRBJ2-2, with TRBD2 matching over 13 bases. The germline CDR1 and CDR2 sequences are LGHNA and YNFKEQ. This CDR3 is built from 18 residues. Trimming removed 4 bases from V and 1 base from J; junction bases left unmatched: 6. This CDR3 is CASSPSGTSGMNTGELFF. The CDR3 region has the DNA TGTGCCAGCAGCCCATCTGGGACTAGCGGGATGAACACCGGGGAGCTGTTTTTT.

This chain joins TRBV30 and TRBJ2-1; D is unresolved. V was trimmed by 5 bases and J by 9 bases, leaving 17 bases between them. The germline V gene has CDR1 GTSNPN and CDR2 SVGIG (reference sequence). This CDR3 is built from 13 residues. CDR3: CAWHPRANSEQFF. In nucleotides, the CDR3 is TGTGCCTGGCACCCTAGGGCTAACAGTGAGCAGTTCTTC.

The V and J genes are TRBV28 and TRBJ1-4; tentatively, D is TRBD1 (6 bases). The germline V gene has CDR1 MDHEN and CDR2 SYDVKM. The germline V and J ends were trimmed by 8 bases and 4 bases, with 14 bases remaining between them. The CDR3 is 14 amino acids. CDR3 bases: TGTGCCAGCGGGCCGGGACAACTTAATGAAAAACTGTTTTTT. The encoded protein is CASGPGQLNEKLFF. Variable domain in full (rest from reference TRBV28 and TRBJ1-4): DVKVTQSSRYLVKRTGEKVFLECVQDMDHENMFWYRQDPGLGLRLIYFSYDVKMKEKGDIPEGYSVSREKKERFSLILESASTNQTSMYLCASGPGQLNEKLFFGSGTQLSVL.

This clone was counted once. This chain links TRBV19 with TRBJ2-1, with 11 bases lining up with TRBD2. This CDR3 region has 16 residues. V shed 6 bases, J shed 0 bases, and the junction held 4 bases outside the gene matches. The germline gives CDR1 LNHDA, CDR2 SQIVND (reference sequence). DNA of the CDR3: TGTGCCAGTAGATTAACTAGCGGGAGCTCCTACAATGAGCAGTTCTTC. Amino acid sequence: CASRLTSGSSYNEQFF.

This sequence joins TRBV28 and TRBJ2-7, with D possibly TRBD1 on 6 matching bases. With 7 bases removed from V and 0 bases from J, the gap between germline ends came to 16 bases. The CDR3 sequence is 15 residues long. Germline V gene data show CDR1 as MDHEN and CDR2 as SYDVKM. DNA of the CDR3: TGTGCCAGCAATAACCGGGACACCTTCTCCTACGAGCAGTACTTC. It yields the protein CASNNRDTFSYEQYF.

This rearrangement joins TRBV19 to TRBJ1-1; D is ambiguous. The CDR3 covers 13 residues. V lost 1 base and J 5 bases, leaving 8 bases between the germline ends. Germline lookup yields CDR1 LNHDA and CDR2 SQIVND (reference sequence). This chain's CDR3 is CASSIGPGTEAFF. The CDR3 nucleotides read TGTGCCAGTAGTATAGGTCCGGGGACTGAAGCTTTCTTT.

In DNA, the CDR3 is TGTGCCAGCAGCTTGGTCTACAATGAGCAGTTCTTC. It translates to CASSLVYNEQFF. The rearrangement links TRBV5-5 to TRBJ2-1; no firm D call. The V gene's germline CDR1 is SGHKS and CDR2 YYEKEE (reference sequence). Between the trimmed V and J ends, which lost 0 bases and 3 bases, there was a span of 1 base. The CDR3 consists of 12 residues. The entire variable domain, with the rest obtained from reference TRBV5-5 and TRBJ2-1, is as follows: DAGVTQSPTHLIKTRGQQVTLRCSPISGHKSVSWYQQVLGQGPQFIFQYYEKEERGRGNFPDRFSARQFPNYSSELNVNALLLGDSALYLCASSLVYNEQFFGPGTRLTVL.

The gene calls are TRBV19 and TRBJ2-7, with TRBD1 matching over 9 bases. Germline lookup yields CDR1 LNHDA and CDR2 SQIVND (reference sequence). With V trimmed by 7 bases and J by 2 bases, 6 bases remained unmatched. CDR3 length equals 14 residues. The DNA of the CDR3 is TGTGCCAGTAAGCCCCGGGACAGGGCCTACGAGCAGTACTTC. Translated: CASKPRDRAYEQYF.

This chain joins TRBV7-9 and TRBJ1-4; D unclear. Germline V gene lookup returns CDR1 SEHNR and CDR2 FQNEAQ (reference sequence). This CDR3 has 16 residues. V was cut by 3 bases and J by 0 bases, with 11 bases left in between. For the CDR3, the DNA is TGTGCCAGCAGCTTCGGAGGAATCGCAACTAATGAAAAACTGTTTTTT. Translation gives CASSFGGIATNEKLFF.

The chain is built from TRBV12-5 and TRBJ2-1; no clear D gene. V lost 7 bases, J lost 0 bases, and 10 bases lay in between. CDR1 is LGHNT, CDR2 FRNRAP, per germline. The CDR3 contains 14 residues. This CDR3 is CASEYSSSYNEQFF. CDR3 nucleotide sequence: TGTGCTAGTGAATACAGCAGCTCCTACAATGAGCAGTTCTTC.

V is TRBV19 and J is TRBJ2-2; the D gene is possibly TRBD1 (6 bases). V was shortened by 3 bases and J by 6 bases, with 14 bases between the two germline ends. The CDR3 sequence is 15 residues long. Germline assignment: CDR1 LNHDA and CDR2 SQIVND (reference sequence). CDR3 residues: CASSIQGMYPGELFF. CDR3 DNA: TGTGCCAGTAGTATCCAGGGGATGTATCCCGGGGAGCTGTTTTTT.

V usage is TRBV30 and J usage is TRBJ2-2; no reliable D call. CDR3 size: 14 residues. V was cut by 3 bases and J by 1 base, with 9 bases left in between. CDR1 GTSNPN and CDR2 SVGIG come from the germline V gene (reference sequence). In DNA, the CDR3 is TGTGCCTGGAGCTTTCTACTGAACACCGGGGAGCTGTTTTTT. This codes for CAWSFLLNTGELFF.

V usage is TRBV5-1 and J usage is TRBJ1-1; D is possibly TRBD1 (5 bases). The CDR3 sequence is 15 residues long. Trimming stripped 3 bases from V and 4 bases from J, with 16 bases between. Germline lookup yields CDR1 SGHRS and CDR2 YFSETQ. The CDR3, as DNA: TGCGCCAGCAGCTCTGGAGGCAGGGCTGGCACTGAAGCTTTCTTT. This sequence encodes CASSSGGRAGTEAFF.

The chain is built from TRBV9 and TRBJ2-5, with 9 bases fitting TRBD1. Germline V CDR1 and CDR2: SGDLS, YYNGEE. The CDR3 consists of 16 residues. Trimming at V came to 0 bases and at J to 5 bases, leaving 8 bases not matched to a gene. This CDR3 reads CASSVGETGGPETQYF. In nucleotides, the CDR3 is TGTGCCAGCAGCGTAGGAGAGACAGGGGGTCCGGAGACCCAGTACTTC.

The chain uses TRBV6-5 and TRBJ2-1; tentatively, D is TRBD2 (5 bases). Germline V lookup: CDR1 MNHEY, CDR2 SVGAGI. V was shortened by 4 bases and J by 6 bases, with 16 bases between the two germline ends. The CDR3 runs 15 residues. The CDR3 region has the DNA TGTGCCAGCAGTTTAAGCGGACCTCTCCTCAATGAGCAGTTCTTC. Translation gives CASSLSGPLLNEQFF.

In this sample, this clone turned up once. The CDR3 DNA follows: TGTGCCAGACCTACTACAGAGATCAATGAGCAGTTCTTC. This encodes CARPTTEINEQFF. This rearrangement joins TRBV21-1 to TRBJ2-1. TRBV21-1 is shown as a pseudogene. This CDR3 spans 13 amino acids.

The chain links TRBV9 to TRBJ2-7; 9 bases are shared with TRBD2. V trimming: 2 bases; J trimming: 3 bases; junction bases outside the gene matches: 6. The CDR3 runs 15 residues. Germline loops: CDR1 SGDLS, CDR2 YYNGEE. The CDR3 coding sequence is TGTGCCAGCAGCGTTAGTAGCGGGAGTATCTACGAGCAGTACTTC. Translated: CASSVSSGSIYEQYF.

The chain links TRBV11-2 to TRBJ2-5; tentatively, D is TRBD1 (7 bases). V lost 2 bases to trimming and J lost 5 bases, with 12 bases between them. From germline, CDR1 is SGHAT and CDR2 FQNNGV. The CDR3 contains 14 residues. CDR3 nucleotides: TGTGCCAGCAGCTTACGGGACAGCGGGGAGACCCAGTACTTC. It specifies CASSLRDSGETQYF.

The chain has TRBV27 and TRBJ2-1; D is ambiguous. Germline V lookup: CDR1 MNHEY, CDR2 SMNVEV (reference sequence). V lost 6 bases and J lost 0, with 6 bases in between. The CDR3 runs 13 residues. The chain's CDR3 is CASSSTSYNEQFF. The CDR3 DNA is TGTGCCAGCAGCTCCACCTCCTACAATGAGCAGTTCTTC.

The chain uses TRBV27 and TRBJ1-2; D is possibly TRBD1 (5 bases). Per the germline V gene, CDR1 is MNHEY and CDR2 is SMNVEV (reference sequence). The CDR3 spans 13 residues. V lost 1 base and J lost 8, with 11 bases in between. CDR3 region: CASSLLGLFGYTF. As DNA, the CDR3 is TGTGCCAGCAGTTTATTGGGACTATTCGGCTACACCTTC.

V usage is TRBV19 and J usage is TRBJ2-1; D possibly matches TRBD1 or TRBD2 (7 bases each). Looked up from germline, CDR1 is LNHDA and CDR2 is SQIVND (reference sequence). V was cut by 5 bases and J by 8 bases, with 19 bases left in between. The CDR3 runs 15 residues. The CDR3 region is CASSSGEGDRDEQFF. The CDR3, as DNA: TGTGCCAGTAGTTCCGGGGAGGGTGACAGGGATGAGCAGTTCTTC.

V usage is TRBV19 and J usage is TRBJ2-3; D perhaps matches TRBD2 (6 bases). CDR1 is LNHDA, CDR2 SQIVND, per germline (reference sequence). Trimming removed 3 bases from V and 9 bases from J, with 13 bases in between. This CDR3 comprises 13 residues. The CDR3 loop is CASSMVGRGTQYF. CDR3 bases: TGTGCCAGTAGTATGGTCGGGAGAGGGACGCAGTATTTT.

The V call is TRBV6-5, the J call TRBJ2-5; D is undetermined. Per germline, CDR1 MNHEY and CDR2 SVGAGI. The CDR3 covers 14 residues. The V gene lost 2 bases and the J gene lost 0 bases, with 7 bases spanning the gap. CDR3 loop: CASSYTEYQETQYF. As DNA, the CDR3 is TGTGCCAGCAGTTACACCGAGTACCAAGAGACCCAGTACTTC.

This chain connects TRBV9 to TRBJ2-2; 8 nucleotides match TRBD2. The ends lost 4 bases at V and 4 bases at J; junction bases unmatched: 6. The CDR3 length is 15 residues. CDR1 and CDR2 from the germline V gene are SGDLS and YYNGEE. In DNA, the CDR3 is TGTGCCAGCAGCCTGGCCGGGACTAGCACCGGGGAGCTGTTTTTT. It is translated as CASSLAGTSTGELFF.

This CDR3 is CASSLNSGYEQYF. In nucleotides, the CDR3 is TGCGCCAGCAGCTTGAACAGCGGGTACGAGCAGTACTTC. This rearrangement joins TRBV5-1 to TRBJ2-7, with D possibly being TRBD2 (6 bases). The CDR3 is 13 amino acids. Looked up from germline, CDR1 is SGHRS and CDR2 is YFSETQ. Trimming removed 1 base at V and 4 bases at J, with 9 bases between.

The chain combines TRBV27 with TRBJ2-1; D is unresolved. CDR1 is MNHEY and CDR2 is SMNVEV in the germline V gene (reference sequence). V gave up 4 bases and J gave up 0 bases, with 10 bases separating them. There are 15 residues in the CDR3. The CDR3 protein is CASSSRVSSYNEQFF. The CDR3 coding sequence is TGTGCCAGCAGTTCCCGGGTAAGCTCCTACAATGAGCAGTTCTTC.